The rows below give T cell receptor beta chains drawn from one sample of a study of beta chain features in type 1 diabetes. The method was immunoSEQ multiplex PCR; TCRdb's version includes in-frame clones alone and lacks a portion of them. The table includes hundreds of thousands of clones, around 15% detected once. The material sequenced was naive CD4+ T cells from blood. These receptors originate from a man between 18 and 35 years old with type 1 diabetes. CDR3s include the opening cysteine and the closing phenylalanine or tryptophan. The D gene is left open where the match is weak. A clone size is listed for some rows: how often the clone was seen (once, few, many), or a class if it is expanded.

NA NA TRBJ1-5 TRBV30 CAWNGRGIRSQHF TGTGCCTGGAACGGACGGGGGATTCGGTCCCAGCATTTT
few TRBD1 TRBJ1-2 TRBV7-9 CASSSDRARGYTF TGTGCCAGCAGTTCCGACAGGGCAAGGGGCTACACCTTC
few NA TRBJ2-5 TRBV6-1 CASSDGAETQYF TGTGCCAGCAGTGACGGGGCAGAGACCCAGTACTTC
NA NA TRBJ1-5 TRBV4-3 CASSQDSGNNQPQHF TGCGCCAGCAGCCAAGATTCCGGGAATAATCAGCCCCAGCATTTT
NA TRBD1 TRBJ2-2 TRBV4-1 CASSQATGGVMNTGELFF TGCGCCAGCAGCCAAGCTACAGGGGGCGTAATGAACACCGGGGAGCTGTTTTTT
few TRBD1 TRBJ2-5 TRBV29-1 CSVRGGPETQYF TGCAGCGTGAGAGGGGGCCCAGAGACCCAGTACTTC
NA TRBD2 TRBJ2-4 TRBV7-9 CASSSRGEGNIQYF TGTGCCAGCAGCTCCCGGGGGGAGGGAAACATTCAGTACTTC
NA TRBD2 TRBJ2-2 TRBV29-1 CSVEVVLAVNTGELFF TGCAGCGTTGAAGTAGTCCTAGCGGTGAACACCGGGGAGCTGTTTTTT
NA NA TRBJ2-7 TRBV7-3 CASSLLPGDYEQYF TGTGCCAGCAGCTTACTTCCGGGGGACTACGAGCAGTACTTC
NA NA TRBJ1-4 TRBV7-6 CASSTRATNEKLFF TGTGCCAGCAGTACCAGGGCAACTAATGAAAAACTGTTTTTT
few NA TRBJ1-6 TRBV5-4 CASSVDLGGGSPLHF TGTGCCAGCAGCGTGGACTTGGGCGGTGGTTCACCCCTCCACTTT
NA NA TRBJ2-1 TRBV6-1 CASTERAREQFF TGTGCCAGCACTGAAAGGGCCCGTGAGCAGTTCTTC
few NA TRBJ2-5 TRBV30 CAWNLYGQETQYF TGTGCCTGGAATCTTTACGGTCAAGAGACCCAGTACTTC
few NA TRBJ2-3 TRBV29-1 CSANGLSTDTQYF TGCAGCGCCAACGGGCTGTCAACAGATACGCAGTATTTT
few NA TRBJ1-2 TRBV27 CASRSTVDYGYTF TGTGCCAGCAGAAGCACAGTCGACTATGGCTACACCTTC
few TRBD1 TRBJ2-7 TRBV4-3 CASSQGTGTGHEQYF TGCGCCAGCAGCCAGGGAACCGGGACAGGGCACGAGCAGTACTTC
NA TRBD2 TRBJ2-1 TRBV5-1 CASQKREPLNNEQFF TGCGCCAGCCAAAAGCGGGAGCCCTTAAACAATGAGCAGTTCTTC
NA TRBD2 TRBJ2-1 TRBV5-1 CASSFFSGNSYNEQFF TGCGCCAGCAGCTTCTTTAGCGGGAACTCCTACAATGAGCAGTTCTTC
few TRBD1 TRBJ1-5 TRBV10-3 CAISGGGYQPQHF TGTGCCATCAGTGGAGGGGGCTATCAGCCCCAGCATTTT
few NA TRBJ1-1 TRBV5-1 CASSLSSLNTEAFF TGCGCCAGCAGCTTGTCATCACTGAACACTGAAGCTTTCTTT
few NA TRBJ2-3 TRBV7-9 CASNVITAEFTDTQYF TGTGCCAGCAACGTGATTACGGCGGAGTTCACAGATACGCAGTATTTT
many NA TRBJ2-6 TRBV10-3 CAFSSGANVLTF TGTGCCTTCTCGTCTGGGGCCAACGTCCTGACTTTC
NA NA TRBJ2-3 TRBV9 CASSLTFTDTQYF TGTGCCAGCAGCCTGACTTTTACAGATACGCAGTATTTT
few NA TRBJ2-2 TRBV27 CASFLSVNEGTGELFF TGTGCCAGCTTCTTGTCGGTAAACGAAGGCACCGGGGAGCTGTTTTTT
few TRBD1 TRBJ2-2 TRBV29-1 CSVPSRDRGGTGELFF TGCAGCGTCCCCAGTAGAGACAGGGGTGGGACCGGGGAGCTGTTTTTT
NA TRBD2 TRBJ2-5 TRBV25-1 CASSEFGRGGQETQYF TGTGCCAGCAGTGAATTTGGAAGGGGAGGGCAAGAGACCCAGTACTTC
NA TRBD1 TRBJ1-1 TRBV5-1 CASSASGTGRTEAFF TGCGCCAGCAGCGCATCCGGGACAGGGAGAACTGAAGCTTTCTTT
few NA TRBJ2-7 TRBV6-6 CASSSTRSSYEQYF TGTGCCAGCAGTTCAACGCGGAGCTCCTACGAGCAGTACTTC
NA NA TRBJ1-1 TRBV18 CASSPPGGSPTF TGTGCCAGCTCGCCACCGGGTGGTAGCCCTACCTTT
few NA TRBJ1-4 TRBV5-1 CASSDNTENEKLFF TGCGCCAGCAGCGACAATACAGAAAATGAAAAACTGTTTTTT
few NA TRBJ1-2 TRBV25-1 CASSERGGGYTF TGTGCCAGCAGTGAACGAGGGGGAGGCTACACCTTC
NA NA TRBJ2-5 TRBV28 CASWAQETQYF TGTGCCAGCTGGGCTCAAGAGACCCAGTACTTC
few NA TRBJ1-1 TRBV20-1 CSAKTEAFF TGCAGTGCTAAAACTGAAGCTTTCTTT
few NA TRBJ1-1 TRBV5-1 CASAAGFGTEAFF TGCGCCAGCGCGGCCGGGTTTGGCACTGAAGCTTTCTTT
NA TRBD1 TRBJ2-3 TRBV6-5 CASSYSRTGARGTQYF TGTGCCAGCAGTTACTCAAGGACAGGGGCCCGGGGTACGCAGTATTTT
few NA TRBJ2-3 TRBV7-2 CAISQPPSDTQYF TGTGCTATCAGTCAACCGCCCTCAGATACGCAGTATTTT